This section outlines one TCR beta chain sequence together with its context. The antigen it recognizes is unknown. Per-nucleotide qualities are absent, and no much larger clonotype sits a single base away. The data are from a study of Ad26.COV2.S vaccination and SARS-CoV-2 variants (dated by TCRdb to 2020 to 2022). About the study as a whole: Vaccine-arm donors came from COV1001, a multicentre, randomized, double-blind, placebo-controlled phase I-IIa trial of Ad26.COV2.S in healthy adults. Ad26.COV2.S was given intramuscularly at 5x10^10 or 1x10^11 viral particles, as a single shot or as two shots 56 days apart. The specificity and breadth of SARS-CoV-2-reactive T cell receptors after Ad26.COV2.S vaccination were assessed by TCRbeta repertoire sequencing. A total of about 30 samples were included in the TCR-sequenced set, comprising roughly 20 Ad26.COV2.S vaccine recipients, 5 placebo recipients and 8 SARS-CoV-2 convalescent individuals. Trial participants were randomized into five groups of five: low-dose or high-dose Ad26.COV2.S given once or twice, or placebo on both occasions. Investigators did not know the trial group allocation while performing experiments and assessing outcomes. The research as a whole found: Vaccine and placebo recipients had comparable non-spike TCR breadth, which fits with the vaccine containing only spike. The study lacked the statistical power to compare responses across vaccine doses or regimens. Compared with placebo recipients, Ad26.COV2.S recipients showed higher spike-specific TCR breadth (P = 0.0014). According to the authors, total T cell responses may have been underestimated by the TCR breadth and depth analyses. Substantial breadth of spike-specific CD8+ and CD4+ T cell responses was reported after vaccination.

Reading the label with the study, this specimen's treatment or condition is: 15 to 20 received Ad26.COV2.S at low or high dose, single or two shots; 5 received placebo; per-sample allocation not given. Repertoires of vaccine and placebo recipients were sequenced from samples collected on day 63 after the first injection. Between 29 July and 7 August 2020, Cohort 1b enrolled around 25 adults aged 18-55 years at one site in Boston, USA. Ad26.COV2.S consisted of a replication-incompetent adenovirus type 26 vector by which a prefusion-stabilized SARS-CoV-2 spike protein from the original Wuhan strain was expressed. The germline V gene provides CDR1 SGHTA and CDR2 FQGNSA. The CDR3 runs 14 amino acids, cysteine and phenylalanine included. Only the CDR3 DNA is retained, 42 bases long and in frame from the first base. V is cut back by 2 bases and J by 4 bases, with 2 bases in the junction unmatched. The immunoSEQ Assay was used to sequence TCRbeta CDR3 regions. After extraction, genomic DNA underwent amplification by bias-controlled multiplex PCR, followed by high-throughput sequencing. The paper's data handling went like this. Collapsing and filtering of sequences were performed to quantify the absolute abundance of each unique TCRbeta CDR3 region. T cell fraction was estimated by normalizing TCRbeta template counts to usable DNA, with usable DNA measured through amplification of reference genes found in all nucleated cells. Repertoire TCRs were annotated as SARS-CoV-2-specific by exact matching of V gene, CDR3 amino acid sequence and J gene to a known reactive TCR set. The reference SARS-CoV-2 TCR set came from MIRA and was filtered for enrichment in COVID-19-positive ImmuneCODE repertoires, removing public or cross-reactive TCRs. Using the MIRA antigens, annotated TCRs were further analysed by specific ORF or by position within an ORF. Breadth was defined as the number of annotated unique rearrangements divided by the total number of unique productive rearrangements, and depth was defined as the summed frequency of the annotated unique rearrangements. Two-sided Wilcoxon rank-sum tests were applied when comparing TCR breadth between groups. TCRdb's version of the immuneACCESS table is confined to in-frame rearrangements and falls short of the full clone set. An unresolved V gene accounts for under half of the shortfall where checked; the remainder is of unknown origin. The V and J calls and clone size are taken from that table; D and trimming were inferred from the DNA. The table for this sample lists hundreds of thousands of clones; around nine tenths of them were counted only once. The ten largest make up roughly 3.2% of the sample.

Recombination joined TRBV7-2 with TRBJ2-7; TRBD2 agrees with 10 junctional bases. This receptor was identified in a person aged 18-65 years who received the Ad26.COV2.S COVID-19 vaccine or a placebo. The material sequenced was peripheral blood, taken in a trial of Ad26.COV2.S vaccine versus placebo. The nucleotide sequence reads TGTGCCAGCAGCTTAAGCGGGGGGGCTTACGAGCAGTACTTC. Translated, this is CASSLSGGAYEQYF.